These 6 T cell receptor beta chains share one sample of origin, sequenced in a study of beta chain features in type 1 diabetes. TCRB transcripts that were expressed got sequenced, as all of the isolated RNA had been reverse transcribed. Using immunoSEQ multiplex PCR, the repertoire was profiled, and TCRdb retains in-frame clones only, with some absent. The sample has around 400,000 clones; around 13% are singletons. The sample was naive CD4+ T cells from blood. These receptors came from a man younger than 35 in good health.

Here the CDR3 DNA reads TGTGCCAGCAGTTTACGGAGGCTTGGGAAAAACATTCAGTACTTC. Amino acid sequence: CASSLRRLGKNIQYF. The chain carries TRBV28 and TRBJ2-4, with D perhaps matching TRBD2 (5 bases). The CDR3 is 15 amino acids. V lost 2 bases to trimming and J lost 4 bases, with 12 bases between them. CDR1 MDHEN and CDR2 SYDVKM come from the germline V gene.

This clone was recorded a few times. This chain uses TRBV2 with TRBJ2-5, with a weak D call TRBD1 (6 bases). Looked up from germline, CDR1 is SNHLY and CDR2 is FYNNEI. V dropped 8 bases and J dropped 5 bases, with 18 bases sitting between them. This CDR3 is 14 amino acids long. In DNA form, the CDR3 reads TGTGCCAGCTCCATTCAGGGGCCGGGGGAGACCCAGTACTTC. This translates into CASSIQGPGETQYF.

CDR3 region: CASSPSTGDYGYTF. Written as DNA, the CDR3 is TGTGCCAGCAGCCCCTCTACAGGGGACTATGGCTACACCTTC. The chain combines TRBV7-2 with TRBJ1-2, with 7 bases that match TRBD1. The V gene end was trimmed by 5 bases and the J gene end by 3 bases; junction bases not matched to a gene: 6. Per the germline V gene, CDR1 is SGHTA and CDR2 is FQGNSA. The CDR3 loop spans 14 amino acids.

J is TRBJ1-1 and V is TRBV5-4, with 7 bases fitting TRBD1. Per germline, CDR1 SGHNT and CDR2 YYREEE (reference sequence). This CDR3 region has 14 residues. V lost 4 bases and J lost 4; bases outside the gene matches: 7. The CDR3 DNA reads TGTGCCAGCAGCCTGGGACAGAGGCTCACTGAAGCTTTCTTT. It yields the protein CASSLGQRLTEAFF.

This chain connects TRBV6-1 to TRBJ2-7; maybe TRBD2 (5 bases). The CDR3 is 15 amino acids. The germline gives CDR1 MNHNS, CDR2 SASEGT. V lost 5 bases and J 3 bases, leaving 17 bases between the germline ends. CDR3 sequence (DNA): TGTGCCAGCAGTCCCCTCCGGGGTGGGATCTACGAGCAGTACTTC. It yields the protein CASSPLRGGIYEQYF.

This clone was picked up a small number of times. This rearrangement joins TRBV28 to TRBJ1-1; D perhaps matches TRBD1 (6 bases). CDR3 length equals 15 residues. Germline CDR1 MDHEN, CDR2 SYDVKM. V was cut by 8 bases and J by 2 bases, with 18 bases left in between. In nucleotides, the CDR3 is TGTGCCAGCCGAGAAGATAGGACAGCAAACACTGAAGCTTTCTTT. The encoded protein is CASREDRTANTEAFF.